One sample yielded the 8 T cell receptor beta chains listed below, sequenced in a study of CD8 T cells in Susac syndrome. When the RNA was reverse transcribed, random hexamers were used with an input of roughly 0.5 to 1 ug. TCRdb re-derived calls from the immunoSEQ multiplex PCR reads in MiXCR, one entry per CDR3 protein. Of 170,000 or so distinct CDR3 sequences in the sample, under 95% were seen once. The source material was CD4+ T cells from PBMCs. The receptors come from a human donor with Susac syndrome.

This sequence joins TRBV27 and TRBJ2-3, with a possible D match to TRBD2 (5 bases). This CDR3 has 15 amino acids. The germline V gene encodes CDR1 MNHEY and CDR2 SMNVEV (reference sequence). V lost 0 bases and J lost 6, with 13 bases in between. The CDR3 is CASSLSNYRTDTQYF. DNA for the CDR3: TGTGCCAGCAGTTTATCAAACTACCGGACTGATACGCAGTATTTT.

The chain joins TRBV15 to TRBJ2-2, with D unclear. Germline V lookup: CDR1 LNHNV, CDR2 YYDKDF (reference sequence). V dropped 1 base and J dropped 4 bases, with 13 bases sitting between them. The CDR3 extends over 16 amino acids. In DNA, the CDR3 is TGTGCCACCAGCAGAGTCAGTACGGCTAGCACCGGGGAGCTGTTTTTT. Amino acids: CATSRVSTASTGELFF.

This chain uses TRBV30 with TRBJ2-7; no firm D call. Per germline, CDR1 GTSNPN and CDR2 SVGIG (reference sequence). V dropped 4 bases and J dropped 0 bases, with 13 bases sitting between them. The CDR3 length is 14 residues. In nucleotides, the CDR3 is TGTGCCTGGAAGGTTGGGATGAGCTCCTACGAGCAGTACTTC. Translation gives CAWKVGMSSYEQYF.

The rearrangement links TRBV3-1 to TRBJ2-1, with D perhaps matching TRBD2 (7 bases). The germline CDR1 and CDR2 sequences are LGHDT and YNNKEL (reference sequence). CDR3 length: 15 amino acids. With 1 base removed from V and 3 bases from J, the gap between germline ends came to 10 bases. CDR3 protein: CASSQAGGLYNEQFF. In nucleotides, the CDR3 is TGTGCCAGCAGCCAAGCGGGGGGCCTCTACAATGAGCAGTTCTTC.

CDR3 DNA sequence: TGTGCCTGGAGTGGCGACAGGGGTGGCTACACCTTC. Amino acid sequence: CAWSGDRGGYTF. The V call is TRBV30, the J call TRBJ1-2, with 8 bases lining up with TRBD1. The CDR3 runs 12 residues. Germline-derived CDR1 and CDR2 are GTSNPN and SVGIG (reference sequence). Germline trimming cut 1 base from V and 7 bases from J; bases unmatched to any gene: 2. Full variable domain (outside the CDR3, taken from reference TRBV30 and TRBJ1-2): SQTIHQWPATLVQPVGSPLSLECTVEGTSNPNLYWYRQAAGRGLQLLFYSVGIGQISSEVPQNLSASRPQDRQFILSSKKLLLSDSGFYLCAWSGDRGGYTFGSGTRLTVV.

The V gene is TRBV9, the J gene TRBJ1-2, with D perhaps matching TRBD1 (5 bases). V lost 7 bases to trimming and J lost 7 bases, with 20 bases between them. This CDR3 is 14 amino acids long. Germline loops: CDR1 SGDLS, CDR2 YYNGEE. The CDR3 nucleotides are TGTGCCAGCGGACCTTGGCAGGGCCCCTCTGGCTACACCTTC. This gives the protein CASGPWQGPSGYTF.

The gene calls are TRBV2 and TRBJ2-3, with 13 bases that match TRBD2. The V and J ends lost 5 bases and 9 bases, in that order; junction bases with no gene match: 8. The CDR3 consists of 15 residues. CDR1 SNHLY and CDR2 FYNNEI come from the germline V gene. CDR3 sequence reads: CASSPRTSGGGTQYF. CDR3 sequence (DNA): TGTGCCAGCAGTCCCAGGACTAGCGGGGGAGGAACGCAGTATTTT.

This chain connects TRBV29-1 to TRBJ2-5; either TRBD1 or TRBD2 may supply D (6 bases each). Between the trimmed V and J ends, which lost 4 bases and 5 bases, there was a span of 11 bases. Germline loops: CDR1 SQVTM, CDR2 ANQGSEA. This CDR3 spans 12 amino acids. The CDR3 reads CSVGGAWETQYF. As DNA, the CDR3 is TGCAGCGTTGGGGGGGCCTGGGAGACCCAGTACTTC.